This T cell receptor (beta chain) derives from a study of cytomegalovirus exposure and HLA in healthy donors. A word on this clone: The antigen is not known.

General study points: A later analysis found that most CMV-associated TCR beta chains appeared HLA-restricted.

The primer mix had 60 Vbeta and 13 Jbeta primers. Produced via immunoSEQ multiplex PCR; TCRdb's table is partial and in-frame only. The sample consists of under 200,000 clones, around 80% of them appearing once. CDR3 size: 15 residues. Germline-derived CDR1 and CDR2 are KGHSH and LQKENI. Trimming left V 3 bases short and J 3 bases short, with 12 bases between. Sample: PBMCs. The gene calls are TRBV18 and TRBJ1-5; D is uncertain. This TCR was sampled from a girl between 10 and 17 years old in good health and CMV-seropositive. CDR3 bases: TGTGCCAGCTCACCGGGCAAAGACCTCAATCAGCCCCAGCATTTT. Its translation: CASSPGKDLNQPQHF.